Listed below are T cell receptor beta chains from one sample, sequenced in a study of cytomegalovirus exposure and HLA in healthy donors. Only in-frame clones appear in the TCRdb table, and some are missing; sequencing was by immunoSEQ multiplex PCR. Among about 220,000 clones listed, 70% to 80% were seen once. Source material: PBMCs. Receptor source: a woman aged 30 to 39 in good health and CMV-seronegative. Both conserved end residues are part of each CDR3. Each record gives: V gene, clone size, J gene, CDR3 protein. Clone size is given for some rows only: seen once, a few or many times, or a class if the clone is expanded.

v_gene: TRBV27
abundance: -
j_gene: TRBJ2-3
CDR3aa: CASRRRGGADTQYF

v_gene: TRBV11-3
abundance: -
j_gene: TRBJ2-3
CDR3aa: CASSQLAGESTDTQYF

v_gene: TRBV5-1
abundance: -
j_gene: TRBJ1-2
CDR3aa: CASTYDAPGQGSYGYTF

v_gene: TRBV12-5
abundance: -
j_gene: TRBJ1-1
CDR3aa: CASGLVLRDRVDTEAFF

v_gene: TRBV7-8
abundance: -
j_gene: TRBJ2-6
CDR3aa: CASSPRHSGANVLTF

v_gene: TRBV5-1
abundance: -
j_gene: TRBJ1-2
CDR3aa: CASSLAATTGVNYGYTF

v_gene: TRBV19
abundance: -
j_gene: TRBJ2-5
CDR3aa: CASSIGLEETQYF

v_gene: TRBV30
abundance: few
j_gene: TRBJ1-1
CDR3aa: CAWVTRNTEAFF

v_gene: TRBV5-1
abundance: -
j_gene: TRBJ1-1
CDR3aa: CASSLWPESGTEAFF

v_gene: TRBV27
abundance: -
j_gene: TRBJ2-7
CDR3aa: CASSLYRSGRDEQYF

v_gene: TRBV30
abundance: -
j_gene: TRBJ1-1
CDR3aa: CASEGTANTEAFF

v_gene: TRBV7-9
abundance: -
j_gene: TRBJ1-5
CDR3aa: CASSLGQGSNQPQHF

v_gene: TRBV30
abundance: -
j_gene: TRBJ1-2
CDR3aa: CAWRLQVGVGYTF

v_gene: TRBV19
abundance: -
j_gene: TRBJ2-3
CDR3aa: CASSIGGGRTDTQYF

v_gene: TRBV10-3
abundance: -
j_gene: TRBJ2-1
CDR3aa: CAITPSLPTRYNEQFF

v_gene: TRBV27
abundance: -
j_gene: TRBJ1-1
CDR3aa: CASNGQGDTEAFF

v_gene: TRBV7-6
abundance: -
j_gene: TRBJ2-5
CDR3aa: CASSLSGTQYF

v_gene: TRBV27
abundance: -
j_gene: TRBJ1-6
CDR3aa: CASRPVDRYNSPLHF

v_gene: TRBV7-9
abundance: medium-sized
j_gene: TRBJ1-4
CDR3aa: CASSSSLSTNEKLFF

v_gene: TRBV30
abundance: -
j_gene: TRBJ2-7
CDR3aa: CAWSQGEQYF

v_gene: TRBV9
abundance: few
j_gene: TRBJ2-2
CDR3aa: CASSVMSSGAGELFF

v_gene: TRBV11-2
abundance: few
j_gene: TRBJ2-3
CDR3aa: CASSPNSGVMNTQYF

v_gene: TRBV28
abundance: few
j_gene: TRBJ1-1
CDR3aa: CASTEDRNEAFF

v_gene: TRBV30
abundance: -
j_gene: TRBJ1-4
CDR3aa: CAWSPQGAGEKLFF

v_gene: TRBV7-8
abundance: few
j_gene: TRBJ2-2
CDR3aa: CASSLAGTGELFF

v_gene: TRBV5-6
abundance: -
j_gene: TRBJ1-6
CDR3aa: CASSLILNSPLHF